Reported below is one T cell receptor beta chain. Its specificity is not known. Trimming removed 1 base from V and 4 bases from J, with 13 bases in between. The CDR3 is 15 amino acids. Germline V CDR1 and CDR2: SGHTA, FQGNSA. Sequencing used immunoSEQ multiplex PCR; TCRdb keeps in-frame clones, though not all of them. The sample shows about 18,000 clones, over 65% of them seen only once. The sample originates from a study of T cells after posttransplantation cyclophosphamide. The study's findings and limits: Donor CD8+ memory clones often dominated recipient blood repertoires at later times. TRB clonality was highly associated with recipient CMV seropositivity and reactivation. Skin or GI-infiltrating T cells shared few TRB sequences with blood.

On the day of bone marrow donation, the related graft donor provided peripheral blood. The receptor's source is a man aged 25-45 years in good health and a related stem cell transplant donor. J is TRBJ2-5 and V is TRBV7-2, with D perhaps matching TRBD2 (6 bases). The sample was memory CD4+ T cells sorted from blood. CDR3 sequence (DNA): TGTGCCAGCAGCTTAGAGGGTTCGCGGGGAGAGACCCAGTACTTC. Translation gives CASSLEGSRGETQYF.